This entry lists 4 T cell receptor beta chains sequenced from one sample in a study of early T cells in non-severe SARS-CoV-2 infection. One entry per CDR3 protein, called by TCRdb with MiXCR from the 5' RACE reads. The sample contains over 50,000 distinct CDR3 sequences, approximately 8% of which appear only once. The sample consisted of whole blood. The receptors originated from an adult who was a healthcare worker with PCR-confirmed SARS-CoV-2 infection or an uninfected control (not recorded which).

This clonotype was seen only a few times. The chain employs TRBV30 and TRBJ2-3, with TRBD2 matching 11 bases. Germline lookup yields CDR1 GTSNPN and CDR2 SVGIG (reference sequence). The CDR3 sequence is 15 residues long. With V trimmed by 2 bases and J by 2 bases, 3 bases remained unmatched. CDR3 nucleotide sequence: TGTGCCTGGAGTCGACTAGCGGGATTCACAGATACGCAGTATTTT. It specifies CAWSRLAGFTDTQYF.

The chain is built from TRBV12-3 or TRBV12-4 and TRBJ2-2, with D possibly being TRBD1 or TRBD2 (5 bases each). V was cut by 10 bases and J by 5 bases, with 14 bases left in between. CDR3 length equals 13 residues. DNA for the CDR3: TGTGCCACAGGAAGAGGGGATACCGGGGAGCTGTTTTTT. This encodes CATGRGDTGELFF.

This clonotype is medium-sized within its sample. This rearrangement joins TRBV14 to TRBJ2-1; 7 bases are a match to TRBD1. The germline V gene has CDR1 SGHDN and CDR2 FVKESK. J was trimmed by 7 bases and V by 1 base; bases with no gene match: 13. CDR3 length: 17 amino acids. CDR3 DNA: TGTGCCAGCAGCCAAGGGGCACCGGGACAGAACAGAAATGAGCAGTTCTTC. This encodes CASSQGAPGQNRNEQFF.

In this sample, this clonotype turned up a few times. The gene calls are TRBV18 and TRBJ1-2; TRBD1 aligns across 8 bases. V gave up 0 bases and J gave up 5 bases; unmatched junction bases: 2. The CDR3 contains 14 residues. Germline assignment: CDR1 KGHSH and CDR2 LQKENI. CDR3 in DNA: TGTGCCAGCTCACCACCCGGACAGGGTTATGGCTACACCTTC. This codes for CASSPPGQGYGYTF.